One and the same sample provided the 19 T cell receptor beta chains below, sequenced in a study of CD8 T cells in Susac syndrome. The RNA input was about 0.45 to 1 ug, and it was reverse transcribed with random hexamers. In TCRdb, the immunoSEQ multiplex PCR reads were re-called with MiXCR into one record per CDR3 protein. Among some 120,000 distinct CDR3 sequences listed, over 85% were seen once. The sample taken for sequencing was CD8+ T cells from PBMCs. The receptor set was obtained from a human donor with multiple sclerosis.

V gene TRBV29-1 combines with J gene TRBJ1-2; TRBD1 matches at 7 bases. This CDR3 region has 12 residues. The V and J ends lost 4 bases and 4 bases, in that order; junction bases with no gene match: 3. Germline values: CDR1 SQVTM, CDR2 ANQGSEA. The CDR3 nucleotides are TGCAGCGTTGTACAGGGGAGCTATGGCTACACCTTC. It encodes CSVVQGSYGYTF.

The J gene is TRBJ2-1, the V gene TRBV6-1; D is uncertain. V lost 4 bases, J lost 0 bases, and 13 bases lay in between. The CDR3 loop spans 16 amino acids. Germline V CDR1 and CDR2: MNHNS, SASEGT. The DNA of the CDR3 is TGTGCCAGCAGTGCAAAGCTCGGATACTCCTACAATGAGCAGTTCTTC. This codes for CASSAKLGYSYNEQFF.

V usage is TRBV28 and J usage is TRBJ2-6, with D uncertain. The CDR3 covers 20 residues. Between the trimmed V and J ends, which lost 5 bases and 0 bases, there was a span of 23 bases. CDR1 and CDR2 (germline): MDHEN, SYDVKM. CDR3 sequence reads: CASSPNKWTDPFSGANVLTF. CDR3 nucleotides: TGTGCCAGCAGTCCAAATAAGTGGACCGACCCTTTCTCTGGGGCCAACGTCCTGACTTTC.

The rearrangement links TRBV4-1 to TRBJ2-1; the match to TRBD2 covers 11 bases. The germline V gene encodes CDR1 MGHRA and CDR2 YSYEKL. The CDR3 sequence is 15 residues long. Trimming at V came to 2 bases and at J to 8 bases, leaving 5 bases not matched to a gene. The CDR3 sequence: CASSQMPGLADEQFF. CDR3 bases: TGCGCCAGCAGCCAAATGCCGGGACTAGCGGATGAGCAGTTCTTC.

This CDR3 is CASTQKWQGRDTDTQYF. Here the CDR3 DNA reads TGTGCCAGCACCCAAAAGTGGCAGGGGAGGGACACAGATACGCAGTATTTT. The V call is TRBV13, the J call TRBJ2-3; tentative D call: TRBD2 (7 bases). The CDR3 spans 17 residues. The V end lost 7 bases, the J end lost 2 bases, and 22 bases lay between the germline ends. The germline V gene encodes CDR1 PRHDT and CDR2 FYEKMQ (reference sequence). The whole variable domain, filled in from reference TRBV13 and TRBJ2-3, reads AAGVIQSPRHLIKEKRETATLKCYPIPRHDTVYWYQQGPGQDPQFLISFYEKMQSDKGSIPDRFSAQQFSDYHSELNMSSLELGDSALYFCASTQKWQGRDTDTQYFGPGTRLTVL.

The chain links TRBV7-9 to TRBJ2-3; D remains ambiguous. CDR3 length: 13 residues. CDR1 is SEHNR, CDR2 FQNEAQ, per germline (reference sequence). V lost 5 bases, J lost 6 bases, and 12 bases lay in between. DNA of the CDR3: TGTGCCAGCAGCATACTTCGGTCTGATACGCAGTATTTT. Translated: CASSILRSDTQYF.

V and J are TRBV6-1 and TRBJ1-1, with D maybe TRBD1 (6 bases). The CDR3 length is 15 residues. In germline, CDR1 is MNHNS, CDR2 SASEGT. Trimming pared 1 base from V and 1 base from J, leaving 10 bases between. The DNA for the CDR3 is TGTGCCAGCAGTGAAGACAGGGAAGAGAACACTGAAGCTTTCTTT. Translated: CASSEDREENTEAFF.

The chain uses TRBV2 and TRBJ1-5; tentative D call: TRBD1 (5 bases). The length of the CDR3 is 14 residues. CDR1 SNHLY and CDR2 FYNNEI come from the germline V gene. The ends were cut back, 2 bases at V and 7 bases at J, with 12 bases in the middle. CDR3 region: CASSEWAGGQPQHF. The DNA for the CDR3 is TGTGCCAGCAGTGAATGGGCTGGGGGGCAGCCCCAGCATTTT.

The chain is built from TRBV24-1 and TRBJ2-7, with 9 bases matching TRBD2. In germline, CDR1 is KGHDR, CDR2 SFDVKD. J gave up 6 bases and V 4 bases, and 9 bases lay outside the gene matches. The length of the CDR3 is 15 residues. The CDR3 region has the DNA TGTGCCACCAGTGACCAGCGGGGGGAACAGAGCGAGCAGTACTTC. Its protein product is CATSDQRGEQSEQYF.

The V and J genes are TRBV6-5 and TRBJ1-1; 8 positions agree with TRBD1. Trimming removed 0 bases from V and 1 base from J; junction bases left unmatched: 1. The CDR3 has 15 amino acids. Germline CDR1 reads MNHEY; CDR2 reads SVGAGI. CDR3 DNA sequence: TGTGCCAGCAGTTACTCCCAGGGGGCGAACACTGAAGCTTTCTTT. It specifies CASSYSQGANTEAFF.

This sequence joins TRBV6-1 and TRBJ2-1, with a weak D call TRBD2 (6 bases). Trimming pared 2 bases from V and 0 bases from J, leaving 11 bases between. The CDR3 has 16 amino acids. Germline V gene data show CDR1 as MNHNS and CDR2 as SASEGT. CDR3 sequence reads: CASSESRGTSYNEQFF. The CDR3 DNA follows: TGTGCCAGCAGTGAAAGCCGGGGGACCTCCTACAATGAGCAGTTCTTC.

The genes are TRBV27 and TRBJ2-7; D could derive from TRBD1 or TRBD2 (5 bases each). CDR3 length: 14 residues. The germline CDR1 and CDR2 sequences are MNHEY and SMNVEV (reference sequence). V shed 5 bases and J shed 0 bases, with 11 bases lying between them. This CDR3 reads CASSTGGSSYEQYF. In DNA form, the CDR3 reads TGTGCCAGCAGTACAGGAGGAAGCTCCTACGAGCAGTACTTC.

The chain uses TRBV5-6 and TRBJ1-2; no firm D call. The CDR3 contains 13 residues. V was shortened by 3 bases and J by 4 bases, with 10 bases between the two germline ends. Germline values: CDR1 SGHDT, CDR2 YYEEEE. CDR3 coding DNA: TGTGCCAGCAGCTACGGGAGGCTCTATGGCTACACCTTC. This gives the protein CASSYGRLYGYTF.

The CDR3 sequence: CASSETRQETQYF. The CDR3 DNA follows: TGTGCCAGCAGCGAAACTAGACAAGAGACCCAGTACTTC. The chain recombines TRBV13 with TRBJ2-5, with a weak D call TRBD2 (5 bases). The CDR3 is 13 amino acids. V lost 5 bases, J lost 2 bases, and 9 bases lay in between. Germline V lookup: CDR1 PRHDT, CDR2 FYEKMQ (reference sequence).

The chain has TRBV20-1 and TRBJ1-5; 8 bases map to TRBD1. The CDR3 covers 14 residues. Germline values: CDR1 DFQATT, CDR2 SNEGSKA (reference sequence). V lost 1 base, J lost 6 bases, and 5 bases stayed unmatched. Written as DNA, the CDR3 is TGCAGTGCTAGAGTTGACAGGGGACGTCAGCCCCAGCATTTT. Its protein is CSARVDRGRQPQHF.

The rearrangement uses TRBV29-1 and TRBJ2-1; D might be TRBD2 (5 bases). CDR1 and CDR2 from the germline V gene are SQVTM and ANQGSEA. This CDR3 comprises 13 residues. V lost 1 base and J lost 3, with 7 bases in between. CDR3 in DNA: TGCAGCGTTGAAGGAGGGAACTACAATGAGCAGTTCTTC. The encoded protein is CSVEGGNYNEQFF.

A single count supports this clonotype. CDR3 DNA: TGTGCCAGCAGCCCCTCCGCTTATTACGAGCAGTACTTC. This gives the protein CASSPSAYYEQYF. The chain couples TRBV14 to TRBJ2-7, with D uncertain. V dropped 4 bases and J dropped 4 bases, with 11 bases sitting between them. From germline, CDR1 is SGHDN and CDR2 FVKESK. The CDR3 runs 13 residues.

The J gene is TRBJ2-5, the V gene TRBV6-1; D might be TRBD2 (6 bases). The CDR3 is 17 residues long. V lost 7 bases to trimming and J lost 5 bases, with 26 bases between them. Per germline, CDR1 MNHNS and CDR2 SASEGT. The CDR3 DNA reads as TGTGCCAGCACGAACCCTTGGGAGAGGGGAGGTGAGGAGACCCAGTACTTC. Its translation: CASTNPWERGGEETQYF.

This chain joins TRBV15 and TRBJ1-6, with D hard to call. The germline gives CDR1 LNHNV, CDR2 YYDKDF (reference sequence). Trimming took 4 bases from V and 5 from J, leaving 3 bases between them. This CDR3 is built from 12 residues. The CDR3 sequence is CATSTDNSPLHF. The DNA for the CDR3 is TGTGCCACCAGCACTGATAATTCACCCCTCCACTTT.